The 26 T cell receptor beta chains presented below share a single source sample, sequenced in a study of blood T cells in healthy people across ages. PCR was performed a second time for 7 to 11 cycles using a sample-barcoded 5' primer and a J-beta primer mix. One entry per CDR3 protein, called by TCRdb with MiXCR from the 5' RACE reads. Of hundreds of thousands of distinct CDR3 sequences listed, 45% to 50% are singletons. Sequencing was carried out using blood. The receptors derive from a man aged 25 to 40 in good health.

The gene calls are TRBV13 and TRBJ2-7; either TRBD1 or TRBD2 may supply D (5 bases each). The V gene's germline CDR1 is PRHDT and CDR2 FYEKMQ (reference sequence). The ends were cut back, 5 bases at V and 3 bases at J, with 17 bases in the middle. The CDR3 contains 15 residues. The CDR3 nucleotides are TGTGCCAGCAGCCGTAGCAGGGAGAACTACTACGAGCAGTACTTC. Encoded protein: CASSRSRENYYEQYF.

The chain carries TRBV10-3 and TRBJ1-1; D remains unclear. Germline assignment: CDR1 ENHRY and CDR2 SYGVKD. Deletions cut 4 bases from V and 6 bases from J, with 12 bases between. This CDR3 contains 13 residues. Written as DNA, the CDR3 is TGTGCCATCAGTGTGGGTATGAGCGCTGAAGCTTTCTTT. Translated, it gives CAISVGMSAEAFF.

The chain joins TRBV2 to TRBJ1-2; the D gene is possibly TRBD1 (6 bases). The ends were cut back, 2 bases at V and 8 bases at J, with 12 bases in the middle. CDR1 is SNHLY and CDR2 is FYNNEI in the germline V gene. The CDR3 is made up of 13 amino acids. The CDR3, as DNA: TGTGCCAGCAGTGAAATACAGGGTGGAGGCTACACCTTC. Its protein product is CASSEIQGGGYTF.

The sample holds a few counts of this clonotype. The gene calls are TRBV9 and TRBJ2-1, with 8 positions matching TRBD2. Per the germline V gene, CDR1 is SGDLS and CDR2 is YYNGEE. The CDR3 has 19 amino acids. With 0 bases clipped from V and 4 bases from J, the junction kept 15 bases outside the gene matches. In nucleotides, the CDR3 is TGTGCCAGCAGCGTAGCTTCGAAAACTAGCGGCGCAGCATACAATGAGCAGTTCTTC. Translation gives CASSVASKTSGAAYNEQFF.

The chain recombines TRBV18 with TRBJ1-1; D is possibly TRBD1 (5 bases). Trimming pared 6 bases from V and 5 bases from J, leaving 13 bases between. The CDR3 spans 13 residues. Per germline, CDR1 KGHSH and CDR2 LQKENI. CDR3 bases: TGTGCCAGCTCTGAATTCTCAGGGACTGAAGCTTTCTTT. Protein product: CASSEFSGTEAFF.

The chain combines TRBV11-2 with TRBJ2-4, with D possibly TRBD1 on 6 matching bases. The CDR3 has 20 amino acids. V shed 2 bases and J shed 3 bases, with 26 bases lying between them. CDR1 is SGHAT, CDR2 FQNNGV, per germline. The CDR3 sequence: CASSLSNWLRPWGLKNIQYF. The CDR3 DNA reads as TGTGCCAGCAGCTTAAGTAATTGGCTCCGGCCGTGGGGGCTCAAAAACATTCAGTACTTC.

The rearrangement joins TRBV5-6 to TRBJ1-5; D might be TRBD1 (5 bases). V gave up 4 bases and J gave up 7 bases, with 15 bases separating them. Germline CDR1 and CDR2: SGHDT and YYEEEE. The CDR3 consists of 14 residues. The chain's CDR3 is CASSLEGVRQPQHF. The CDR3 region has the DNA TGTGCCAGCAGCCTCGAAGGGGTTCGGCAGCCCCAGCATTTT.

The J gene is TRBJ2-3, the V gene TRBV12-3 or TRBV12-4; tentative D call: TRBD2 (5 bases). The CDR3 consists of 14 residues. The ends were cut back, 3 bases at V and 0 bases at J, with 7 bases in the middle. CDR3 bases: TGTGCCAGCAGTTTGAGGGTTAGCACAGATACGCAGTATTTT. Residues: CASSLRVSTDTQYF.

CDR3 sequence: CASSQETGRPYEQYF. CDR3 DNA: TGCGCCAGCAGCCAAGAGACAGGGAGACCCTACGAGCAGTACTTC. The V gene is TRBV4-3, the J gene TRBJ2-7; TRBD1 matches 7 bases. The length of the CDR3 is 15 residues. Trimming removed 0 bases from V and 2 bases from J; junction bases left unmatched: 4. Germline CDR1 LGHNA, CDR2 YSLEER.

V gene TRBV7-9 combines with J gene TRBJ2-5, with D maybe TRBD1 (6 bases). There are 16 residues in the CDR3. V lost 4 bases and J 0 bases, leaving 15 bases between the germline ends. Germline V CDR1 and CDR2: SEHNR, FQNEAQ (reference sequence). The CDR3 spells CASSSSGTRYQETQYF. The CDR3 nucleotides are TGTGCCAGCAGCTCCTCCGGGACACGTTACCAAGAGACCCAGTACTTC. The whole variable domain, remainder taken from reference TRBV7-9 and TRBJ2-5, is DTGVSQNPRHKITKRGQNVTFRCDPISEHNRLYWYRQTLGQGPEFLTYFQNEAQLEKSRLLSDRFSAERPKGSFSTLEIQRTEQGDSAMYLCASSSSGTRYQETQYFGPGTRLLVL.

This clonotype turned up a few times. This chain joins TRBV7-9 and TRBJ2-7; perhaps D is TRBD1 or TRBD2 (5 bases each). Trimming shortened V by 4 bases and J by 0 bases, and 13 bases separated the two germline ends. The CDR3 totals 15 residues. CDR1 and CDR2 (germline): SEHNR, FQNEAQ (reference sequence). The CDR3 sequence is CASSYYSGPSYEQYF. The CDR3 DNA is TGTGCCAGCAGCTACTATTCGGGGCCCTCCTACGAGCAGTACTTC.

In its sample, this clonotype was seen a few times. The chain recombines TRBV3-1 with TRBJ2-7, with D possibly being TRBD2 (5 bases). The length of the CDR3 is 15 residues. V was pared by 2 bases and J by 1 base, with 12 bases between. The germline CDR1 and CDR2 sequences are LGHDT and YNNKEL (reference sequence). The CDR3 sequence: CASSQSYGVSYEQYF. In nucleotides, the CDR3 is TGTGCCAGCAGCCAATCATACGGGGTATCCTACGAGCAGTACTTC.

This rearrangement joins TRBV10-3 to TRBJ2-2; 10 nucleotides agree with TRBD1. Germline assignment: CDR1 ENHRY and CDR2 SYGVKD. The CDR3 is 16 amino acids. The J segment lost 6 bases and the V segment lost 7 bases, leaving 11 bases of the junction unmatched. CDR3 bases: TGTGCCATCACTTCCGGACAGGGGGGCAGGCCCGGGGAGCTGTTTTTT. Residues: CAITSGQGGRPGELFF.

CDR3 coding DNA: TGTGCCAGCAGCTTTGGGGTTCAGGGGGCCATCTCCTACAATGAGCAGTACTTC. It yields the protein CASSFGVQGAISYNEQYF. The rearrangement joins TRBV5-5 to TRBJ2-7, with TRBD1 matching 8 bases. CDR1 is SGHKS and CDR2 is YYEKEE in the germline V gene (reference sequence). Losses at the gene ends were 2 bases for V and 7 bases for J; bases not matched to a gene: 20. The CDR3 sequence is 18 residues long. Variable domain in full (rest from reference TRBV5-5 and TRBJ2-7): DAGVTQSPTHLIKTRGQQVTLRCSPISGHKSVSWYQQVLGQGPQFIFQYYEKEERGRGNFPDRFSARQFPNYSSELNVNALLLGDSALYLCASSFGVQGAISYNEQYFGPGTRLTVT.

This clonotype came up many times. The genes are TRBV6-2 or TRBV6-3 and TRBJ2-2, with TRBD1 identical over 8 bases. J was trimmed by 4 bases and V by 4 bases; bases with no gene match: 2. Per the germline V gene, CDR1 is MNHEY and CDR2 is SVGEGT. The CDR3 spans 14 residues. The CDR3 region has the DNA TGTGCCAGCAGTTCAGGGGGCGCCACCGGGGAGCTGTTTTTT. Translated: CASSSGGATGELFF.

The gene calls are TRBV4-3 and TRBJ2-5; 7 nucleotides line up with TRBD1. This CDR3 has 15 amino acids. The germline gives CDR1 LGHNA, CDR2 YSLEER. The junction had 7 bases not matched to a gene; V was cut back by 3 bases and J by 3 bases. CDR3 DNA: TGCGCCAGCAGCCAGGGAACCGGGACAGAAGAGACCCAGTACTTC. Amino acids: CASSQGTGTEETQYF.

The chain carries TRBV4-1 and TRBJ2-5, with D possibly TRBD1 on 6 matching bases. With the DNA end fitting TRBJ2-7 better, the J assignment may be wrong. Germline lookup yields CDR1 MGHRA and CDR2 YSYEKL. The CDR3 contains 15 residues. CDR3 sequence reads: CASSWTAPGNHEQYF. The CDR3 region has the DNA TGCGCCAGCAGCTGGACAGCCCCGGGGAACCACGAGCAGTACTTC.

The gene calls are TRBV29-1 and TRBJ1-1, with 7 bases that match TRBD1. With V trimmed by 4 bases and J by 7 bases, 0 bases remained unmatched. This CDR3 comprises 10 residues. Germline CDR1 reads SQVTM; CDR2 reads ANQGSEA. This CDR3 reads CSVGQGEAFF. As DNA, the CDR3 is TGCAGCGTTGGACAGGGTGAAGCTTTCTTT. Looking up the rest from reference TRBV29-1 and TRBJ1-1 gives the full variable domain: SAVISQKPSRDICQRGTSLTIQCQVDSQVTMMFWYRQQPGQSLTLIATANQGSEATYESGFVIDKFPISRPNLTFSTLTVSNMSPEDSSIYLCSVGQGEAFFGQGTRLTVV.

CDR3 sequence: CASSSGQADEQYF. Written as DNA, the CDR3 is TGTGCCAGCAGCTCGGGACAAGCGGATGAGCAGTACTTC. The V and J genes are TRBV7-3 and TRBJ2-5; a possible D gene is TRBD1 (6 bases). V was shortened by 4 bases and J by 11 bases, with 17 bases between the two germline ends. CDR1 and CDR2 from the germline V gene are SGHTA and FQGTGA. The CDR3 totals 13 residues.

This clonotype was seen only a few times. V is TRBV7-2 and J is TRBJ2-7; possibly TRBD2 for D (6 bases). The V end was cut by 4 bases, the J end by 1 base, with 14 bases between. CDR3 length equals 15 residues. CDR1 and CDR2 (germline): SGHTA, FQGNSA. CDR3 in DNA: TGTGCCAGCAGCTATGGGGGGTCGAGATCCTACGAGCAGTACTTC. Translation gives CASSYGGSRSYEQYF.

This chain connects TRBV6-2 or TRBV6-3 to TRBJ2-7; D could derive from TRBD1 or TRBD2 (6 bases each). V was trimmed by 3 bases and J by 0 bases, leaving 12 bases between them. The CDR3 is 15 residues long. From germline, CDR1 is MNHEY and CDR2 SVGEGT. CDR3 sequence: CASSYGRGVSYEQYF. The CDR3 DNA sequence: TGTGCCAGCAGTTATGGTAGGGGGGTCTCCTACGAGCAGTACTTC.

The chain combines TRBV25-1 with TRBJ2-7, with TRBD1 as a possible D gene (5 bases). Germline CDR1 reads MGHDK; CDR2 reads SYGVNS. The CDR3 covers 11 residues. V gave up 10 bases and J gave up 2 bases, with 9 bases separating them. CDR3 DNA sequence: TGTGCCAACCCAGGGCCCTACGAGCAGTACTTC. This translates into CANPGPYEQYF.

This clonotype showed up just a few times. This rearrangement joins TRBV18 to TRBJ2-1; either TRBD1 or TRBD2 may fit D (6 bases each). The CDR3 is 13 amino acids. Between the trimmed V and J ends, which lost 6 bases and 7 bases, there was a span of 13 bases. Germline V gene lookup returns CDR1 KGHSH and CDR2 LQKENI. The CDR3 coding sequence is TGTGCCAGCTCCGGAGGGGGGTGGAATGAGCAGTTCTTC. Translated: CASSGGGWNEQFF.

The table lists this clonotype with a few counts. The chain uses TRBV25-1 and TRBJ2-5; D is uncertain. Trimming removed 2 bases at V and 2 bases at J, with 12 bases between. The germline gives CDR1 MGHDK, CDR2 SYGVNS. This CDR3 comprises 15 residues. CDR3 region: CASSEHGTAQETQYF. The CDR3 nucleotides are TGTGCCAGCAGTGAACATGGAACAGCACAAGAGACCCAGTACTTC.

This clonotype was seen only a few times. V and J are TRBV20-1 and TRBJ2-3; tentatively, D is TRBD2 (6 bases). From germline, CDR1 is DFQATT and CDR2 SNEGSKA (reference sequence). This CDR3 comprises 16 residues. The V gene lost 0 bases and the J gene lost 3 bases, with 16 bases spanning the gap. The CDR3 nucleotides read TGCAGTGCTAGAGATTGGAGGGCTAGCAAAACAGATACGCAGTATTTT. This codes for CSARDWRASKTDTQYF.

This clonotype was seen repeatedly, ten times or more. The rearrangement joins TRBV4-3 to TRBJ2-3, with D hard to call. Germline values: CDR1 LGHNA, CDR2 YSLEER. The CDR3 totals 14 residues. Trimming removed 3 bases at V and 5 bases at J, with 12 bases between. The CDR3 sequence is CASSQVGGRDTQYF. The CDR3 region has the DNA TGCGCCAGCAGCCAGGTGGGCGGTAGAGATACGCAGTATTTT.